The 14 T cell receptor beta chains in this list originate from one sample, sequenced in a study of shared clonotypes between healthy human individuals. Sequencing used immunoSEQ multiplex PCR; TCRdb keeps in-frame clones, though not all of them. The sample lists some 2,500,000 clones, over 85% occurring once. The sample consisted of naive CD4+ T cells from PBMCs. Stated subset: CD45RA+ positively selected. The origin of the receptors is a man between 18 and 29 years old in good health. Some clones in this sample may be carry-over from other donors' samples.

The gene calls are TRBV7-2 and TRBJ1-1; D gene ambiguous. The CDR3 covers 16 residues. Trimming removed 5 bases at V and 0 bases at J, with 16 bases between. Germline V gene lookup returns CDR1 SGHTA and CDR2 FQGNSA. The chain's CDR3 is CASSLPVGVMNTEAFF. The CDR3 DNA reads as TGTGCCAGCAGCCTCCCGGTTGGGGTGATGAACACTGAAGCTTTCTTT.

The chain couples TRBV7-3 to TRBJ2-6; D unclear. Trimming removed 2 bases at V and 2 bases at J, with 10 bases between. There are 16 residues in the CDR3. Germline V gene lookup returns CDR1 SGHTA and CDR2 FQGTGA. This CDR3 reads CASSLVSTTGANVLTF. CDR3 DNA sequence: TGTGCCAGCAGCTTAGTCAGCACCACTGGGGCCAACGTCCTGACTTTC. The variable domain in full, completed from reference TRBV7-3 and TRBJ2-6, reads GAGVSQTPSNKVTEKGKYVELRCDPISGHTALYWYRQSLGQGPEFLIYFQGTGAADDSGLPNDRFFAVRPEGSVSTLKIQRTERGDSAVYLCASSLVSTTGANVLTFGAGSRLTVL.

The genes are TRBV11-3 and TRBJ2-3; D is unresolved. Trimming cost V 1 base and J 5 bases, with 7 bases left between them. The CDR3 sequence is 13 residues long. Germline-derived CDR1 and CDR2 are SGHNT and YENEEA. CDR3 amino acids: CASSLGLGDTQYF. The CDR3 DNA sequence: TGTGCCAGCAGCTTAGGGCTGGGAGATACGCAGTATTTT.

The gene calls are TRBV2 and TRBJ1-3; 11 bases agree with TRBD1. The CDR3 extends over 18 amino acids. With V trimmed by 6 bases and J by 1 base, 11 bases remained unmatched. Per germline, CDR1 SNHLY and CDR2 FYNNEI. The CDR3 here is CASRARTGGIASGNTIYF. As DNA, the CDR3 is TGTGCCAGCAGAGCAAGGACAGGGGGCATAGCATCTGGAAACACCATATATTTT.

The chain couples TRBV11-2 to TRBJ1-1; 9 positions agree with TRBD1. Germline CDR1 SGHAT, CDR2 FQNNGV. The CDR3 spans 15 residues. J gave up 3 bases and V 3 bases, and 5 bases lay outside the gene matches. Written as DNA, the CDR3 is TGTGCCAGCAGCTTGGGACAGGGTACCGACACTGAAGCTTTCTTT. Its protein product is CASSLGQGTDTEAFF.

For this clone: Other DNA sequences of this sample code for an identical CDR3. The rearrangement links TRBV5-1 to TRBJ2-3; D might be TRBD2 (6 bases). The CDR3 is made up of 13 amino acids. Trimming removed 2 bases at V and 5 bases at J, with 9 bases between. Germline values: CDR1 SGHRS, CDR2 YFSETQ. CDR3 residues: CASSFPGEDTQYF. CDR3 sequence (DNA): TGCGCCAGCAGCTTCCCGGGGGAAGATACGCAGTATTTT. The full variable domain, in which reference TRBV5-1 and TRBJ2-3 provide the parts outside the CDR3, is KAGVTQTPRYLIKTRGQQVTLSCSPISGHRSVSWYQQTPGQGLQFLFEYFSETQRNKGNFPGRFSGRQFSNSRSEMNVSTLELGDSALYLCASSFPGEDTQYFGPGTRLTVL.

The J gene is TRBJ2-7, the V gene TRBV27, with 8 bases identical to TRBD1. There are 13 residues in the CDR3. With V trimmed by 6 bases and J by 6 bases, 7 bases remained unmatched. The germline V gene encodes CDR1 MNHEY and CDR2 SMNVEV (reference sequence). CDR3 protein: CASRRTGSREQYF. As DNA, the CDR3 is TGTGCCAGCAGACGGACAGGGTCACGCGAGCAGTACTTC.

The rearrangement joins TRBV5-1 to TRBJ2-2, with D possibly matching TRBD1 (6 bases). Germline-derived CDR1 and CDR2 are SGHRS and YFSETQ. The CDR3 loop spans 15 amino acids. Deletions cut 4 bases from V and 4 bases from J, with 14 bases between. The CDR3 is CASSQGNSGTGELFF. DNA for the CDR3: TGCGCCAGCAGCCAGGGGAACTCCGGCACCGGGGAGCTGTTTTTT.

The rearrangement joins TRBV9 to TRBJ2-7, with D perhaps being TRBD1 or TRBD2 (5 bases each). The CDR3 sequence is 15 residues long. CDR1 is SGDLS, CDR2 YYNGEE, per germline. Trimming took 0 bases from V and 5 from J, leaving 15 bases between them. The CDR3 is CASSVGGANTHEQYF. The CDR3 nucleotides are TGTGCCAGCAGCGTAGGAGGGGCTAACACTCACGAGCAGTACTTC.

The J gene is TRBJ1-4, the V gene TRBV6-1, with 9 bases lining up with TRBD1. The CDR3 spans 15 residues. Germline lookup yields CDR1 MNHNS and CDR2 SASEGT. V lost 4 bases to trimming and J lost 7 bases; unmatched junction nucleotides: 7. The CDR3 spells CASSVNRGPGEKLFF. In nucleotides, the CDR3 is TGTGCCAGCAGTGTAAACAGGGGGCCTGGTGAAAAACTGTTTTTT.

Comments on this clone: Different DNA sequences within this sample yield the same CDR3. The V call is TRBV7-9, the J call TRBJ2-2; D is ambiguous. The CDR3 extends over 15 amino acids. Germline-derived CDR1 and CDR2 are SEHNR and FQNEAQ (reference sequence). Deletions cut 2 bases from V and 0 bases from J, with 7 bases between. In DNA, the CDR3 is TGTGCCAGCAGCTTATTAGGAGCGAACACCGGGGAGCTGTTTTTT. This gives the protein CASSLLGANTGELFF.

The CDR3 is CASSVRPGEELFF. The DNA for the CDR3 is TGTGCCAGCAGCGTAAGGCCCGGCGAGGAGCTGTTTTTT. The J gene is TRBJ2-2, the V gene TRBV9; D not certain. This CDR3 spans 13 amino acids. Looked up from germline, CDR1 is SGDLS and CDR2 is YYNGEE. With 1 base removed from V and 10 bases from J, the gap between germline ends came to 11 bases.

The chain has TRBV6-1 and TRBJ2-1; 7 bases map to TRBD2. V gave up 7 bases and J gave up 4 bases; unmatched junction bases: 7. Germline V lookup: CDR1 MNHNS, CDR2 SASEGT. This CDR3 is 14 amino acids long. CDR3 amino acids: CASKRRETYNEQFF. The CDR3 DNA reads TGTGCCAGCAAACGGCGGGAGACTTACAATGAGCAGTTCTTC.

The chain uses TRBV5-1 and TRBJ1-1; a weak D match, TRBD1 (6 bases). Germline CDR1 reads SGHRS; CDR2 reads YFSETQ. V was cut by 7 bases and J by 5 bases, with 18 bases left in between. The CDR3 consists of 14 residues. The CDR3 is CASSTQGRGTEAFF. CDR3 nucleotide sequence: TGCGCCAGCTCGACACAAGGGAGGGGGACTGAAGCTTTCTTT.